Following are 28 T cell receptor beta chains from one sample sequenced in a study of cytomegalovirus exposure and HLA in healthy donors. Amplification used 60 Vbeta primers and 13 Jbeta primers. Some clones are missing from TCRdb's copy, which holds only in-frame ones; the method was immunoSEQ multiplex PCR. The table has some 150,000 clones, 75% to 90% seen once. The sequencing input was PBMCs. Receptor source: a woman in her twenties or thirties in good health and CMV-seronegative.

The rearrangement uses TRBV7-9 and TRBJ1-1; D uncertain. CDR1 and CDR2 from the germline V gene are SEHNR and FQNEAQ (reference sequence). The CDR3 consists of 17 residues. V lost 4 bases to trimming and J lost 0 bases, with 18 bases between them. CDR3 residues: CASSSTAGVLMNTEAFF. As DNA, the CDR3 is TGTGCCAGCAGCTCCACCGCAGGCGTGCTCATGAACACTGAAGCTTTCTTT. The full variable domain, rest sourced from reference TRBV7-9 and TRBJ1-1, is DTGVSQNPRHKITKRGQNVTFRCDPISEHNRLYWYRQTLGQGPEFLTYFQNEAQLEKSRLLSDRFSAERPKGSFSTLEIQRTEQGDSAMYLCASSSTAGVLMNTEAFFGQGTRLTVV.

The rearrangement joins TRBV28 to TRBJ2-5; a possible D gene is TRBD1 (6 bases). Trimming left V 7 bases short and J 4 bases short, with 19 bases between. The V gene's germline CDR1 is MDHEN and CDR2 SYDVKM. The CDR3 extends over 15 amino acids. Written as DNA, the CDR3 is TGTGCCAGCACCGTTTCACAGGGCGAGGGAGAGACCCAGTACTTC. It encodes CASTVSQGEGETQYF.

The chain combines TRBV10-1 with TRBJ2-3; D not certain. CDR1 WNHNN and CDR2 SYGVQD come from the germline V gene (reference sequence). The ends were cut back, 3 bases at V and 0 bases at J, with 7 bases in the middle. The CDR3 covers 14 residues. DNA of the CDR3: TGCGCCAGCAGTGATTCTCGGAGCACAGATACGCAGTATTTT. It is translated as CASSDSRSTDTQYF.

The CDR3 region has the DNA TGTGCCAGCTCATCCCTAACAGGGGATGATAATTCACCCCTCCACTTT. Amino acids: CASSSLTGDDNSPLHF. The chain recombines TRBV18 with TRBJ1-6; 7 bases line up with TRBD1. Germline lookup yields CDR1 KGHSH and CDR2 LQKENI. CDR3 length equals 16 residues. With V trimmed by 5 bases and J by 5 bases, 9 bases remained unmatched.

In its sample, this clone was seen once. The germline gene is not matched at one end of the junction; a read error may be the cause. The genes are TRBV7-9 and TRBJ1-2; 7 bases align to TRBD1. The CDR3 has 12 amino acids. CDR1 and CDR2 (germline): SEHNR, FQNEAQ (reference sequence). CDR3 coding DNA: TGTTCCAGCAGCTCGACAGGGAGCGGCTACACCTTC. Protein: CSSSSTGSGYTF.

V gene TRBV5-1 combines with J gene TRBJ2-7, with 9 bases lining up with TRBD2. V was pared by 4 bases and J by 3 bases, with 8 bases of the junction left unmatched. Germline V gene sequence: CDR1 SGHRS, CDR2 YFSETQ. The CDR3 loop spans 15 amino acids. Here the CDR3 DNA reads TGCGCCAGCAGCGTGGAGGGTAGCGGGAGCTACGAGCAGTACTTC. Its translation is CASSVEGSGSYEQYF.

This clone is a singleton in its sample. The chain is built from TRBV19 and TRBJ2-2, with D possibly being TRBD2 (5 bases). CDR3 length: 15 amino acids. Looked up from germline, CDR1 is LNHDA and CDR2 is SQIVND (reference sequence). Between the trimmed V and J ends, which lost 3 bases and 2 bases, there was a span of 10 bases. Written as DNA, the CDR3 is TGTGCCAGTAGTATGACGGGGATAAACACCGGGGAGCTGTTTTTT. It is translated as CASSMTGINTGELFF.

About this clone itself: Other DNA sequences from this sample encode an identical CDR3 as well. The chain uses TRBV6-5 and TRBJ2-5, with D maybe TRBD2 (6 bases). CDR1 is MNHEY and CDR2 is SVGAGI in the germline V gene. Trimming removed 4 bases at V and 0 bases at J, with 9 bases between. The CDR3 extends over 14 amino acids. The CDR3 nucleotides read TGTGCCAGCAGTTCGACTAGGTACCAAGAGACCCAGTACTTC. This gives the protein CASSSTRYQETQYF.

The V call is TRBV29-1, the J call TRBJ2-7, with D unresolved. V was shortened by 7 bases and J by 0 bases, with 16 bases between the two germline ends. Germline loops: CDR1 SQVTM, CDR2 ANQGSEA. This CDR3 region has 14 residues. The CDR3 sequence: CSARPTLGSYEQYF. The DNA of the CDR3 is TGCAGCGCACGCCCGACACTTGGCTCCTACGAGCAGTACTTC.

The CDR3 bases are TGTGCCAGCAGTGAAACCAGGCACCCTACGAATGAGCAGTTCTTC. This codes for CASSETRHPTNEQFF. This sequence joins TRBV2 and TRBJ2-1; D uncertain. V lost 2 bases and J lost 7, with 15 bases in between. This CDR3 region has 15 residues. CDR1 and CDR2 (germline): SNHLY, FYNNEI.

The chain uses TRBV18 and TRBJ1-6; no clear D gene. The CDR3 spans 15 residues. Germline CDR1 reads KGHSH; CDR2 reads LQKENI. V was trimmed by 3 bases and J by 0 bases, leaving 6 bases between them. CDR3 amino acids: CASSPENSYNSPLHF. In nucleotides, the CDR3 is TGTGCCAGCTCACCGGAGAACTCCTATAATTCACCCCTCCACTTT.

The chain employs TRBV11-2 and TRBJ2-7, with 10 bases lining up with TRBD2. Per the germline V gene, CDR1 is SGHAT and CDR2 is FQNNGV. This CDR3 is 15 amino acids long. The junction had 4 bases not matched to a gene; V was cut back by 1 base and J by 4 bases. The DNA for the CDR3 is TGTGCCAGCAGCTTAGTGTTTAGCGGGAGGTACGAGCAGTACTTC. This translates into CASSLVFSGRYEQYF.

The chain is built from TRBV5-1 and TRBJ2-5, with D possibly being TRBD2 (6 bases). This CDR3 is 14 amino acids long. Trimming removed 1 base from V and 2 bases from J, with 9 bases in between. Germline loops: CDR1 SGHRS, CDR2 YFSETQ. CDR3 sequence: CASSLFGGQETQYF. The CDR3 DNA reads as TGCGCCAGCAGCTTGTTTGGGGGGCAAGAGACCCAGTACTTC.

This clone was detected only a few times. This rearrangement joins TRBV7-9 to TRBJ2-3; 8 bases fit TRBD1. V dropped 8 bases and J dropped 2; count of bases not matched to a gene: 6. Germline values: CDR1 SEHNR, CDR2 FQNEAQ (reference sequence). This CDR3 has 14 residues. CDR3 protein: CASLRTGNTDTQYF. The CDR3 region has the DNA TGTGCCAGCCTCAGGACAGGGAACACAGATACGCAGTATTTT.

This CDR3 reads CASEGVDTGELFF. The CDR3 DNA reads as TGTGCCAGCGAAGGGGTGGACACCGGGGAGCTGTTTTTT. This chain uses TRBV6-1 with TRBJ2-2, with D possibly being TRBD1 (5 bases). This CDR3 comprises 13 residues. Trimming pared 8 bases from V and 3 bases from J, leaving 10 bases between. The germline gives CDR1 MNHNS, CDR2 SASEGT.

The rearrangement joins TRBV5-4 to TRBJ2-3, with a tentative D call TRBD1 (5 bases). Trimming shortened V by 10 bases and J by 0 bases, and 9 bases separated the two germline ends. Germline V gives CDR1 SGHNT, CDR2 YYREEE (reference sequence). The CDR3 has 12 amino acids. The CDR3 DNA follows: TGTGCCCTTCACAGGAGCACAGATACGCAGTATTTT. Amino acid sequence: CALHRSTDTQYF.

V and J are TRBV18 and TRBJ2-7; possible D gene TRBD2, 6 bases. Trimming stripped 3 bases from V and 2 bases from J, with 11 bases between. This CDR3 has 14 amino acids. Germline loops: CDR1 KGHSH, CDR2 LQKENI. The CDR3 spells CASSPLGLTYEQYF. The CDR3 DNA sequence: TGTGCCAGCTCACCCTTGGGACTTACCTACGAGCAGTACTTC.

This chain joins TRBV5-1 and TRBJ2-1; TRBD1 is a possible D gene (6 bases). CDR3 size: 14 residues. Trimming pared 6 bases from V and 2 bases from J, leaving 12 bases between. Germline values: CDR1 SGHRS, CDR2 YFSETQ. CDR3 sequence reads: CASTQQGPYNEQFF. The CDR3 DNA is TGCGCCAGCACCCAACAGGGACCCTACAATGAGCAGTTCTTC.

The chain uses TRBV13 and TRBJ2-7; TRBD1 might be the D (6 bases). The V end lost 2 bases, the J end lost 4 bases, and 15 bases lay between the germline ends. Looked up from germline, CDR1 is PRHDT and CDR2 is FYEKMQ (reference sequence). The CDR3 is 15 residues long. The CDR3 nucleotides read TGTGCCAGCAGCTTACGACAGGATTTGGGTTACGAGCAGTACTTC. This codes for CASSLRQDLGYEQYF.

The chain couples TRBV7-2 to TRBJ2-1; the match to TRBD2 covers 11 bases. Trimming took 6 bases from V and 6 from J; bases not matched to a gene: 7. Germline assignment: CDR1 SGHTA and CDR2 FQGNSA. The CDR3 contains 15 residues. The CDR3 DNA reads as TGTGCCAGCAGTTCGACTAGCGGGACAATCAATGAGCAGTTCTTC. The encoded protein is CASSSTSGTINEQFF. Together with reference TRBV7-2 and TRBJ2-1, the CDR3 gives the full variable domain: GAGVSQSPSNKVTEKGKDVELRCDPISGHTALYWYRQSLGQGLEFLIYFQGNSAPDKSGLPSDRFSAERTGGSVSTLTIQRTQQEDSAVYLCASSSTSGTINEQFFGPGTRLTVL.

The chain couples TRBV5-6 to TRBJ2-3; 13 nucleotides agree with TRBD2. V lost 1 base to trimming and J lost 4 bases; unmatched junction nucleotides: 9. Germline V gene lookup returns CDR1 SGHDT and CDR2 YYEEEE. This CDR3 comprises 18 residues. This chain's CDR3 is CASSLPGTSGTSADTQYF. The CDR3 nucleotides are TGTGCCAGCAGCTTGCCCGGGACTAGCGGGACGTCTGCAGATACGCAGTATTTT.

CDR3 loop: CASMGASHGYTF. For the CDR3, the DNA is TGTGCCAGCATGGGGGCGTCCCATGGCTACACCTTC. The chain links TRBV7-6 to TRBJ1-2, with D possibly TRBD1 on 6 matching bases. CDR3 length equals 12 residues. The ends were cut back, 7 bases at V and 6 bases at J, with 12 bases in the middle. Per germline, CDR1 SGHVS and CDR2 FNYEAQ.

This rearrangement joins TRBV7-8 to TRBJ1-5; possible D gene TRBD1, 6 bases. V lost 7 bases to trimming and J lost 3 bases, with 22 bases between them. The V gene's germline CDR1 is SGHVS and CDR2 FQNEAQ. The CDR3 contains 17 residues. The CDR3 sequence is CASTPLGSQGNNQPQHF. CDR3 sequence (DNA): TGTGCCAGCACCCCCCTTGGGTCGCAGGGGAACAATCAGCCCCAGCATTTT.

The chain couples TRBV18 to TRBJ1-5; TRBD1 matches at 9 bases. The CDR3 extends over 14 amino acids. Germline V gives CDR1 KGHSH, CDR2 LQKENI. V was pared by 4 bases and J by 4 bases, with 2 bases of the junction left unmatched. Here the CDR3 reads CASSLTGGNQPQHF. Written as DNA, the CDR3 is TGTGCCAGCTCACTGACAGGGGGAAATCAGCCCCAGCATTTT.

This clone has more than one count but fewer than ten. This sequence joins TRBV18 and TRBJ2-7; 9 positions match TRBD2. Germline CDR1 and CDR2: KGHSH and LQKENI. The CDR3 has 15 residues. Trimming cost V 4 bases and J 2 bases; bases outside gene matches: 6. In DNA form, the CDR3 reads TGTGCCAGCTCACGAAATAGCGGGGGCCCCTACGAGCAGTACTTC. Residues: CASSRNSGGPYEQYF.

The rearrangement uses TRBV9 and TRBJ1-1; possible D gene TRBD1, 6 bases. V lost 4 bases to trimming and J lost 0 bases, with 16 bases between them. The CDR3 loop spans 16 amino acids. From germline, CDR1 is SGDLS and CDR2 YYNGEE. In DNA form, the CDR3 reads TGTGCCAGCAGCCCGGACAGTACAACAATGAACACTGAAGCTTTCTTT. Encoded protein: CASSPDSTTMNTEAFF. The whole variable domain, filled in from reference TRBV9 and TRBJ1-1, reads DSGVTQTPKHLITATGQRVTLRCSPRSGDLSVYWYQQSLDQGLQFLIQYYNGEERAKGNILERFSAQQFPDLHSELNLSSLELGDSALYFCASSPDSTTMNTEAFFGQGTRLTVV.

The chain is built from TRBV7-8 and TRBJ2-1; maybe TRBD1 (5 bases). CDR1 SGHVS and CDR2 FQNEAQ come from the germline V gene. V lost 1 base and J lost 2, with 15 bases in between. The CDR3 has 17 residues. The CDR3 protein is CASSLDSTVFTYNEQFF. For the CDR3, the DNA is TGTGCCAGCAGCTTAGATTCGACAGTCTTTACCTACAATGAGCAGTTCTTC.

This clone was seen only a few times. The chain couples TRBV19 to TRBJ2-5; D might be TRBD2 (6 bases). Trimming took off 7 bases at V and 5 bases at J, with 14 bases between the two ends. Germline assignment: CDR1 LNHDA and CDR2 SQIVND (reference sequence). This CDR3 comprises 13 residues. The CDR3 reads CASITGSRETQYF. CDR3 sequence (DNA): TGTGCCAGTATAACCGGGAGCCGGGAGACCCAGTACTTC.